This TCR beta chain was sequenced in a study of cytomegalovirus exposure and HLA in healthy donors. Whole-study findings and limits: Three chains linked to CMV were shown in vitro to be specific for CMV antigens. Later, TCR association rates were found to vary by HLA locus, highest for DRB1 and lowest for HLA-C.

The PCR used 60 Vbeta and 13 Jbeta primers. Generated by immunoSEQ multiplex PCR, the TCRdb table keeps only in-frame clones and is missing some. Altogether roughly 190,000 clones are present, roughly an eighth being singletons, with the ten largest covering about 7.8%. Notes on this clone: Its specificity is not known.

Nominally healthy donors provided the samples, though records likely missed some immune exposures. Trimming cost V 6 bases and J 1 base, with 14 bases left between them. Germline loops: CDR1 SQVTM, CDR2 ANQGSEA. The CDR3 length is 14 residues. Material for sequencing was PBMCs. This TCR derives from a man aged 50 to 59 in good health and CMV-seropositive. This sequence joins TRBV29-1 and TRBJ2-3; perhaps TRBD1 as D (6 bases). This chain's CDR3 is CSVGAGARTDTQYF. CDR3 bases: TGCAGCGTGGGAGCAGGGGCCCGCACAGATACGCAGTATTTT.